The 20 T cell receptor beta chains reported below all come from one sample, sequenced in a study of shared clonotypes between healthy human individuals. Using immunoSEQ multiplex PCR, the repertoire was profiled, and TCRdb retains in-frame clones only, with some absent. The sample has under 2,500,000 clones; approximately 94% are singletons. Sequences were obtained from naive CD4+ T cells sorted from blood. Subset defined: CD45RA+ positively selected. These receptors originate from a man aged 18 to 30 in good health.

The chain recombines TRBV28 with TRBJ1-4, with a possible D match to TRBD1 (6 bases). The CDR3 has 11 amino acids. Germline V gene data show CDR1 as MDHEN and CDR2 as SYDVKM. Trimming took off 6 bases at V and 11 bases at J, with 10 bases between the two ends. CDR3 residues: CASREGGKLFF. The CDR3 DNA follows: TGTGCCAGCAGAGAAGGGGGGAAACTGTTTTTT. Based on the CDR3 plus reference TRBV28 and TRBJ1-4, the full variable domain is DVKVTQSSRYLVKRTGEKVFLECVQDMDHENMFWYRQDPGLGLRLIYFSYDVKMKEKGDIPEGYSVSREKKERFSLILESASTNQTSMYLCASREGGKLFFGSGTQLSVL.

The gene calls are TRBV7-8 and TRBJ1-5, with no clear D. Trimming took off 2 bases at V and 0 bases at J, with 5 bases between the two ends. CDR1 SGHVS and CDR2 FQNEAQ come from the germline V gene. This CDR3 comprises 14 residues. This CDR3 is CASSLSNSNQPQHF. CDR3 nucleotides: TGTGCCAGCAGCTTAAGTAATAGCAATCAGCCCCAGCATTTT.

The chain carries TRBV7-9 and TRBJ1-2; D perhaps matches TRBD1 (5 bases). V was shortened by 5 bases and J by 0 bases, with 22 bases between the two germline ends. Germline CDR1 reads SEHNR; CDR2 reads FQNEAQ (reference sequence). The CDR3 spans 18 residues. The CDR3, as DNA: TGTGCCAGCAGCAGCAACCTCCGGGACGGAGCTTCTAACTATGGCTACACCTTC. It encodes CASSSNLRDGASNYGYTF. Together with reference TRBV7-9 and TRBJ1-2, the CDR3 gives the full variable domain: DTGVSQNPRHKITKRGQNVTFRCDPISEHNRLYWYRQTLGQGPEFLTYFQNEAQLEKSRLLSDRFSAERPKGSFSTLEIQRTEQGDSAMYLCASSSNLRDGASNYGYTFGSGTRLTVV.

Here the CDR3 DNA reads TGTGCCAGCAGCCGGGACGGGTTTACCGGGGAGCTGTTTTTT. Translating it yields CASSRDGFTGELFF. The V gene is TRBV11-2, the J gene TRBJ2-2; the D call may be TRBD1 or TRBD2 (5 bases each). The CDR3 extends over 14 amino acids. In germline, CDR1 is SGHAT, CDR2 FQNNGV. Trimming took off 5 bases at V and 5 bases at J, with 12 bases between the two ends.

With regard to this clone: This sample includes further DNA sequences coding for the same CDR3. V gene TRBV20-1 combines with J gene TRBJ1-1, with D perhaps matching TRBD1 (6 bases). The germline CDR1 and CDR2 sequences are DFQATT and SNEGSKA (reference sequence). The V end lost 5 bases, the J end lost 6 bases, and 10 bases lay between the germline ends. This CDR3 spans 11 amino acids. CDR3 region: CSALGQSEAFF. The CDR3 DNA reads TGCAGTGCTCTTGGACAGTCTGAAGCTTTCTTT.

In the case of this clone: The sample contains more than one DNA sequence encoding this CDR3. The J gene is TRBJ1-6, the V gene TRBV28; 7 positions agree with TRBD1. The trim removed 6 bases at V and 4 bases at J, leaving 3 bases unmatched. The CDR3 loop spans 14 amino acids. Germline V CDR1 and CDR2: MDHEN, SYDVKM. This chain's CDR3 is CASSRGQYNSPLHF. The CDR3 nucleotides read TGTGCCAGCAGCCGGGGACAGTATAATTCACCCCTCCACTTT.

In this sample, this clone turned up once. The chain links TRBV6-1 to TRBJ1-5; 7 bases agree with TRBD1. In germline, CDR1 is MNHNS, CDR2 SASEGT. The ends lost 3 bases at V and 4 bases at J; junction bases unmatched: 6. The CDR3 runs 15 residues. CDR3 residues: CASSDQGGVNQPQHF. CDR3 bases: TGTGCCAGCAGTGATCAGGGGGGTGTGAATCAGCCCCAGCATTTT.

This clone was seen just once. The chain joins TRBV6-1 to TRBJ1-1, with a possible D match to TRBD1 (6 bases). CDR1 is MNHNS and CDR2 is SASEGT in the germline V gene. CDR3 length equals 14 residues. V lost 6 bases and J 4 bases, leaving 15 bases between the germline ends. CDR3 sequence (DNA): TGTGCCAGCAGGGAACAGGGTGGGCTCACTGAAGCTTTCTTT. Protein: CASREQGGLTEAFF.

V is TRBV4-1 and J is TRBJ2-5; 7 bases fit TRBD1. The J segment lost 1 base and the V segment lost 4 bases, leaving 12 bases of the junction unmatched. CDR3 length: 17 amino acids. Germline CDR1 reads MGHRA; CDR2 reads YSYEKL. DNA of the CDR3: TGCGCCAGCAGCCTAAGAGGGACAGCTACATCCCAAGAGACCCAGTACTTC. Amino acids: CASSLRGTATSQETQYF.

This rearrangement joins TRBV5-4 to TRBJ2-1; no definite D call. Germline values: CDR1 SGHNT, CDR2 YYREEE (reference sequence). The CDR3 is made up of 14 amino acids. The V gene lost 5 bases and the J gene lost 7 bases, with 16 bases spanning the gap. CDR3 in DNA: TGTGCCAGCAGTTCAACATGGCCGATAAATGAGCAGTTCTTC. It is translated as CASSSTWPINEQFF.

Note on this clone: Within the sample, other DNA sequences also encode this same CDR3. The chain links TRBV9 to TRBJ2-7, with 8 bases matching TRBD1. The J segment lost 3 bases and the V segment lost 0 bases, leaving 5 bases of the junction unmatched. Germline V gene data show CDR1 as SGDLS and CDR2 as YYNGEE. The CDR3 has 15 amino acids. DNA of the CDR3: TGTGCCAGCAGCGTAGGGGGGACAGGTTTCTACGAGCAGTACTTC. Its translation: CASSVGGTGFYEQYF.

This clone was seen only a few times. The CDR3 nucleotides are TGTGCCAGCACCCAGCCTAATCAGCCCCAGCATTTT. Protein product: CASTQPNQPQHF. The rearrangement links TRBV7-8 to TRBJ1-5; D uncertain. The germline CDR1 and CDR2 sequences are SGHVS and FQNEAQ. The CDR3 runs 12 residues. V shed 7 bases and J shed 4 bases, with 8 bases lying between them.

The V call is TRBV21-1, the J call TRBJ2-2; TRBD2 reflects the table's D call only, with no check against the DNA. TRBV21-1 is annotated as a pseudogene. The CDR3 has 18 residues. In DNA, the CDR3 is TGTGCCAGCAGCAAAGGGGGCGGGAGAGGGACGAACACCGGGGAGCTGTTTTTT. It yields the protein CASSKGGGRGTNTGELFF.

This chain joins TRBV2 and TRBJ1-5, with TRBD1 matching over 8 bases. J was trimmed by 7 bases and V by 5 bases; bases with no gene match: 10. CDR1 is SNHLY, CDR2 FYNNEI, per germline. The CDR3 sequence is 15 residues long. CDR3: CASSRETGGEQPQHF. CDR3 nucleotides: TGTGCCAGCAGTCGAGAAACAGGGGGTGAACAGCCCCAGCATTTT.

The chain is built from TRBV18 and TRBJ2-1; 7 positions agree with TRBD1. Germline V gene data show CDR1 as KGHSH and CDR2 as LQKENI. Unmatched junction bases numbered 6, after V lost 4 bases and J lost 0 bases. The CDR3 has 16 amino acids. In DNA, the CDR3 is TGTGCCAGCTCACTAAGACAGGGCCCCTCCTACAATGAGCAGTTCTTC. This encodes CASSLRQGPSYNEQFF.

This chain connects TRBV18 to TRBJ1-1; no firm D call. This CDR3 region has 14 residues. V shed 5 bases and J shed 0 bases, with 10 bases lying between them. Germline assignment: CDR1 KGHSH and CDR2 LQKENI. The chain's CDR3 is CASSEQGLNTEAFF. For the CDR3, the DNA is TGTGCCAGCTCAGAACAAGGCTTGAACACTGAAGCTTTCTTT.

The CDR3 nucleotides are TGTGCCAGCATCTACGACACAACGAACACTGAAGCTTTCTTT. This sequence encodes CASIYDTTNTEAFF. This chain connects TRBV2 to TRBJ1-1; D is unresolved. There are 14 residues in the CDR3. The germline V gene encodes CDR1 SNHLY and CDR2 FYNNEI. V dropped 7 bases and J dropped 1 base, with 13 bases sitting between them.

This clone was counted only a few times. The chain has TRBV7-6 and TRBJ1-2; D remains ambiguous. Trimming took off 1 base at V and 2 bases at J, with 5 bases between the two ends. The length of the CDR3 is 13 residues. Germline-derived CDR1 and CDR2 are SGHVS and FNYEAQ. CDR3 in amino acids: CASSLEHNYGYTF. CDR3 nucleotide sequence: TGTGCCAGCAGCTTAGAGCACAACTATGGCTACACCTTC. The complete variable domain, with remaining parts taken from reference TRBV7-6 and TRBJ1-2, reads GAGVSQSPRYKVTKRGQDVALRCDPISGHVSLYWYRQALGQGPEFLTYFNYEAQQDKSGLPNDRFSAERPEGSISTLTIQRTEQRDSAMYRCASSLEHNYGYTFGSGTRLTVV.

J is TRBJ1-5 and V is TRBV30; 7 bases align to TRBD1. This CDR3 has 17 amino acids. V dropped 3 bases and J dropped 0; count of bases not matched to a gene: 11. Germline V gives CDR1 GTSNPN, CDR2 SVGIG (reference sequence). CDR3 coding DNA: TGTGCCTGGAGCGCCGACAGGGCGTCCTATAGCAATCAGCCCCAGCATTTT. Residues: CAWSADRASYSNQPQHF.

This chain links TRBV6-1 with TRBJ1-1, with TRBD1 as a possible D gene (5 bases). Per germline, CDR1 MNHNS and CDR2 SASEGT. V was clipped by 2 bases and J by 4 bases, with 14 bases between them. There are 15 residues in the CDR3. The CDR3 loop is CASSEQAGLVTEAFF. The CDR3 region has the DNA TGTGCCAGCAGTGAACAAGCAGGGCTGGTCACTGAAGCTTTCTTT.